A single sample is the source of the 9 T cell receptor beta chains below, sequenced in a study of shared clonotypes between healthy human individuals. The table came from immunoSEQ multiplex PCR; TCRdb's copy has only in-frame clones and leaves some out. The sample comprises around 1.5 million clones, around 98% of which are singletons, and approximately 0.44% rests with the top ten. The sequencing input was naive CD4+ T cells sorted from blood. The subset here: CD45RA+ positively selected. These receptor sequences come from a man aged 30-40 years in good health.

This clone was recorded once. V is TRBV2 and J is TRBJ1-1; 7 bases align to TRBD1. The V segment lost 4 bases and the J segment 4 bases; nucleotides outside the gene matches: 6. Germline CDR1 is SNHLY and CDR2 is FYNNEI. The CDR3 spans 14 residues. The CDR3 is CASSGGTEVTEAFF. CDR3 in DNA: TGTGCCAGCAGTGGCGGGACAGAAGTCACTGAAGCTTTCTTT.

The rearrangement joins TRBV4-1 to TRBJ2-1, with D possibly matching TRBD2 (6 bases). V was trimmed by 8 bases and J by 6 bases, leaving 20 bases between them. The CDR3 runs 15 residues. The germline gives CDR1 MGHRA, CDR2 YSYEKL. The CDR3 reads CASRRVGGLSNEQFF. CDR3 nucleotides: TGCGCCAGCCGTCGCGTGGGAGGACTATCCAATGAGCAGTTCTTC.

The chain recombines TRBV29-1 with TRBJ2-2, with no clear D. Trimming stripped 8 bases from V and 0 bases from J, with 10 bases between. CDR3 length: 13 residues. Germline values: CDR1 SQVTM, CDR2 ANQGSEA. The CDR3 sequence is CSLKTANTGELFF. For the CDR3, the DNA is TGCAGCCTAAAGACCGCGAACACCGGGGAGCTGTTTTTT.

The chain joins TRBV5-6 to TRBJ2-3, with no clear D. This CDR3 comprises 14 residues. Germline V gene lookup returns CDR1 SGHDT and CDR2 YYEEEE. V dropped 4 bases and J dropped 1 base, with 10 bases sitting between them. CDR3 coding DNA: TGTGCCAGCAGCGACCAAACCGGCACAGATACGCAGTATTTT. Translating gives CASSDQTGTDTQYF.

The CDR3 spells CASSQGLAGVYEQFF. The CDR3 region has the DNA TGTGCCAGCAGCCAAGGACTAGCGGGAGTCTATGAGCAGTTCTTC. The chain links TRBV14 to TRBJ2-1; 12 bases agree with TRBD2. Per germline, CDR1 SGHDN and CDR2 FVKESK. With V trimmed by 1 base and J by 8 bases, 3 bases remained unmatched. The CDR3 has 15 amino acids. The variable domain in full, completed from reference TRBV14 and TRBJ2-1, reads EAGVTQFPSHSVIEKGQTVTLRCDPISGHDNLYWYRRVMGKEIKFLLHFVKESKQDESGMPNNRFLAERTGGTYSTLKVQPAELEDSGVYFCASSQGLAGVYEQFFGPGTRLTVL.

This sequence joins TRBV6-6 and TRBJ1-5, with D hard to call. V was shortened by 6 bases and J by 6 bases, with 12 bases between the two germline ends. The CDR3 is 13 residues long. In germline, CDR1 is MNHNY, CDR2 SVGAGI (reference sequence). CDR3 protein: CASSMIRVQPQHF. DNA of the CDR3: TGTGCCAGCAGCATGATAAGGGTTCAGCCCCAGCATTTT.

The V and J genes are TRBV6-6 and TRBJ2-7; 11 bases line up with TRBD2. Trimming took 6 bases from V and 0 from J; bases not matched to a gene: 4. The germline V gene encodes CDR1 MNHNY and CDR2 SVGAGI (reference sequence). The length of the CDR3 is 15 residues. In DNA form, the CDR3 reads TGTGCCAGCAGGCATACTAGCGGGAGCTCCTACGAGCAGTACTTC. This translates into CASRHTSGSSYEQYF.

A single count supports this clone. This chain's CDR3 is CASSLRPLNEQFF. The CDR3 DNA reads TGTGCCAGCAGCTTGAGGCCGCTCAATGAGCAGTTCTTC. The chain recombines TRBV5-4 with TRBJ2-1; no definite D call. Per the germline V gene, CDR1 is SGHNT and CDR2 is YYREEE (reference sequence). The V and J ends lost 1 base and 6 bases respectively, with 8 bases between them. The CDR3 length is 13 residues.

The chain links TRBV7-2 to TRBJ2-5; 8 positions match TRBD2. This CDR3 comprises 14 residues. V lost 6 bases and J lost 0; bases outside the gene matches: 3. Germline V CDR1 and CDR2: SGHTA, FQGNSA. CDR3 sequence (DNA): TGTGCCAGCAGTAAGCGGGGGTACCAAGAGACCCAGTACTTC. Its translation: CASSKRGYQETQYF.